The clone carrying this T cell receptor beta chain came up a few times. Its target is not known. Since a much larger clone is just one base distant, this may be a read error. Other DNA sequences within the sample encode an identical CDR3. No patient received treatment before thyroid surgery. The V gene lost 6 bases and the J gene lost 7 bases, with 22 bases spanning the gap. Germline CDR1 reads SQVTM; CDR2 reads ANQGSEA. The CDR3 contains 15 residues. The sample comes from a study of metastatic and nonmetastatic thyroid tumors. In the study's own analysis: The study built a papillary thyroid cancer distant-metastasis classifier from CDR3 differences across clinicopathological groups. TCRdb re-called the PCR reads with MiXCR. Here the V and J calls rest on TCRdb's processing, not on the authors' analysis. The data hold 85,000 to 100,000 clones, with roughly an eighth observed a single time. Study observations and caveats: In blood and tumor, TCR beta diversity was reportedly significantly higher in malignant thyroid tumors than in benign nodules.

The chain joins TRBV29-1 to TRBJ2-1; no clear D. The clonotype originates from a female donor with papillary thyroid cancer or a benign thyroid nodule (not recorded which). Some clones in this sample may be carry-over from other donors' samples. Sequenced sample: blood. The CDR3 region is CSVQKETGVRNEQFF. The CDR3 DNA is TGCAGCGTCCAAAAGGAGACTGGCGTTAGGAATGAGCAGTTCTTC.